The clone carrying this T cell receptor beta chain was observed many times. What it binds is unknown. CDR1 is SGHTA and CDR2 is FQGNSA in the germline V gene. CDR3 length: 21 residues. J gave up 0 bases and V 1 base, and 13 bases lay outside the gene matches. The data are from a study of T cell repertoires in cytomegalovirus infection. The wider study: It can be stated that public TCR beta signatures indicated CMV infection as well as a matching HLA type. Study-wide findings and caveats: There were HLA-C-restricted CMV-specific TCR beta clonotypes dominating the ex vivo response.

MiXCR, run by TCRdb on the reads, gives a single entry per CDR3 protein. In the table there are some 300,000 distinct CDR3 sequences, 15% to 20% of which are singletons. This clonotype was obtained from a human donor in good health (CMV status not recorded). Some clones in this sample may be carry-over from other donors' samples. The V gene is TRBV7-2, the J gene TRBJ2-3; TRBD2 agrees at 13 bases. The specimen was PBMCs. The CDR3 loop reads CASSLDPTSGGGYSSTDTQYF. The CDR3 DNA follows: TGTGCCAGCAGCTTAGATCCCACTAGCGGGGGGGGTTATAGTAGCACAGATACGCAGTATTTT.